This entry describes one TCR beta chain. The antigen is not known. CDR1 and CDR2 from the germline V gene are SGHDT and YYEEEE. The CDR3 sequence is 14 residues long. V lost 0 bases and J 6 bases, leaving 12 bases between the germline ends. This sample was included in a study of somatic mutations in cytotoxic T cells in rheumatoid arthritis. Across the study: Patient blood (roughly 30 ml EDTA) was drawn right after diagnosis, before any treatment. Certain V beta antibody-stained T-cell populations, V beta1+ cells sequenced for TCRB among them, were flow-sorted to nearly 100% purity.

The study, taken as a whole, reports: Age-dependent increases in CD8+ clonality occurred in rheumatoid arthritis patients but not in healthy controls. Neither rheumatoid arthritis patients nor age-matched healthy controls had significantly different CD8+ T-cell clonality from the other group.

Some clones are missing from TCRdb's copy, which holds only in-frame ones; the method was immunoSEQ multiplex PCR. This sample yields just over 15,000 clones, of which about 69% are seen a single time; around 15% belongs to the top ten. Specimen: CD8+ T cells sorted from blood. The TCR sequence derives from an adult with rheumatoid arthritis. The chain recombines TRBV5-6 with TRBJ1-2; D possibly corresponds to TRBD1 (5 bases). The CDR3 nucleotides read TGTGCCAGCAGCTTGGGTATTCCGGGGGATGGCTACACCTTC. Amino acid sequence: CASSLGIPGDGYTF.